Following are 22 T cell receptor beta chains from one sample sequenced in a study of T cell repertoires in cytomegalovirus infection. TCRdb used MiXCR to reprocess the reads, holding one entry per CDR3 protein. The sample shows some 150,000 distinct CDR3 sequences, 20% to 30% of them seen only once. What was sequenced was PBMCs. The receptors come from a human donor in good health (CMV status not recorded). Some clones in this sample may be carry-over from other donors' samples.

A single count supports this clonotype. A much more abundant neighbour one base away suggests this may be a read error. This chain links TRBV6-1 with TRBJ2-3; the D gene is possibly TRBD2 (5 bases). This CDR3 region has 14 residues. Germline V gene data show CDR1 as MNHNS and CDR2 as SASEGT. The CDR3 spells CASDYTGSTDTHYF. DNA of the CDR3: TGTGCCAGCGATTACACGGGAAGCACAGATACGCATTATTTT.

This clonotype occurred a few times. CDR3 nucleotides: TGTGCCAGCAGCTCCGGACGCGTAGGGGGTACAGATACGCAGTATTTT. Its protein is CASSSGRVGGTDTQYF. The rearrangement links TRBV11-3 to TRBJ2-3; weak D call: TRBD1 (6 bases). The V gene lost 4 bases and the J gene lost 3 bases, with 17 bases spanning the gap. Germline CDR1 and CDR2: SGHNT and YENEEA. CDR3 size: 16 residues.

The chain uses TRBV7-6 and TRBJ2-1; 8 nucleotides align to TRBD2. Losses at the gene ends were 4 bases for V and 0 bases for J; bases not matched to a gene: 8. CDR1 is SGHVS, CDR2 FNYEAQ, per germline. The CDR3 extends over 17 amino acids. The CDR3 sequence is CASSSGLAGRSYNEQFF. DNA of the CDR3: TGTGCCAGCAGCTCAGGTCTAGCGGGCCGCTCCTACAATGAGCAGTTCTTC.

This clonotype was seen more than once but under ten times. The chain combines TRBV18 with TRBJ2-7, with TRBD1 matching 10 bases. J lost 3 bases, V lost 3 bases, and 2 bases had no gene match. The germline V gene encodes CDR1 KGHSH and CDR2 LQKENI. This CDR3 is built from 14 residues. The CDR3: CASSPGQGNYEQYF. The CDR3 DNA reads TGTGCCAGCTCACCGGGACAGGGGAACTACGAGCAGTACTTC.

This clonotype was detected many times. The rearrangement uses TRBV7-3 and TRBJ2-7, with TRBD1 matching 7 bases. J was trimmed by 5 bases and V by 5 bases; bases with no gene match: 9. Germline assignment: CDR1 SGHTA and CDR2 FQGTGA. The CDR3 contains 14 residues. The CDR3 here is CASSKQGLLDEQYF. CDR3 DNA: TGTGCCAGCAGCAAACAGGGGCTACTAGACGAGCAGTACTTC.

This clonotype turned up a few times. This sequence joins TRBV5-5 and TRBJ1-1; D call uncertain. The CDR3 runs 14 residues. Trimming took 4 bases from V and 1 from J, leaving 11 bases between them. Germline assignment: CDR1 SGHKS and CDR2 YYEKEE (reference sequence). Here the CDR3 DNA reads TGTGCCAGCAGCCTGTTAGGGCAGAACACTGAAGCTTTCTTT. It codes for CASSLLGQNTEAFF.

This clonotype was counted only a few times. This rearrangement joins TRBV27 to TRBJ2-5; D ambiguous. The CDR3 spans 13 residues. V was trimmed by 3 bases and J by 3 bases, leaving 8 bases between them. Germline CDR1 MNHEY, CDR2 SMNVEV (reference sequence). In nucleotides, the CDR3 is TGTGCCAGCAGTTTCGGCCTGAAAGAGACCCAGTACTTC. As protein: CASSFGLKETQYF.

This clonotype was seen only a few times. The CDR3 DNA sequence: TGTGCCAGCAGTGGAGCGGGGTTCAATGAGCAGTTCTTC. It yields the protein CASSGAGFNEQFF. The rearrangement uses TRBV6-2 or TRBV6-3 and TRBJ2-1; 7 nucleotides align to TRBD2. The germline V gene encodes CDR1 MNHEY and CDR2 SVGEGT. V shed 5 bases, J shed 6 bases, and the junction held 4 bases outside the gene matches. The CDR3 extends over 13 amino acids.

This clonotype was seen only a few times. J is TRBJ2-1 and V is TRBV5-1; 9 nucleotides match TRBD1. Germline V gives CDR1 SGHRS, CDR2 YFSETQ. With 4 bases clipped from V and 9 bases from J, the junction kept 8 bases outside the gene matches. The CDR3 is 14 residues long. CDR3 nucleotides: TGCGCCAGCAGCCTACGGACAGGGGTTGGTGAGCAGTTCTTC. This sequence encodes CASSLRTGVGEQFF.

This clonotype was found a few times. V is TRBV7-3 and J is TRBJ2-3; no clear D. Trimming removed 3 bases from V and 6 bases from J, with 13 bases in between. The germline gives CDR1 SGHTA, CDR2 FQGTGA. The CDR3 is 14 amino acids. The CDR3 loop is CASSFLGSRDTQYF. CDR3 nucleotides: TGTGCCAGCAGCTTTTTGGGATCCAGGGATACGCAGTATTTT.

This clonotype has at least ten counts. This rearrangement joins TRBV7-2 to TRBJ2-7, with 11 bases identical to TRBD1. CDR1 and CDR2 (germline): SGHTA, FQGNSA. The V and J ends lost 6 bases and 4 bases, in that order; junction bases with no gene match: 8. The CDR3 covers 15 residues. CDR3 DNA: TGTGCCAGCAGTTGGACAGGGGGCGATCAATACGAGCAGTACTTC. Its translation is CASSWTGGDQYEQYF.

J is TRBJ2-1 and V is TRBV28; 8 bases match TRBD2. The CDR3 is 16 residues long. J lost 7 bases, V lost 3 bases, and 11 bases had no gene match. CDR1 and CDR2 (germline): MDHEN, SYDVKM. CDR3 DNA: TGTGCCAGCAGTTTGCTCCGGGAGGGCGGTACGAATGAGCAGTTCTTC. This encodes CASSLLREGGTNEQFF.

As regards this clonotype: A much more abundant neighbour one base away suggests this may be a read error. The genes are TRBV10-3 and TRBJ1-1; the D gene is possibly TRBD1 (6 bases). The CDR3 extends over 15 amino acids. Between the trimmed V and J ends, which lost 1 base and 7 bases, there was a span of 16 bases. Germline V gives CDR1 ENHRY, CDR2 SYGVKD. CDR3 sequence (DNA): TGTGCCATCAGTGAGTTGCCAGGGGAGGAGGGTGAAGCTTTCTTT. It specifies CAISELPGEEGEAFF.

This clonotype appeared a few times. V usage is TRBV28 and J usage is TRBJ2-7; unclear D gene. Germline values: CDR1 MDHEN, CDR2 SYDVKM. This CDR3 comprises 11 residues. V shed 6 bases and J shed 2 bases, with 5 bases lying between them. The CDR3 reads CASSRPYEQYF. For the CDR3, the DNA is TGTGCCAGCAGCCGTCCCTACGAGCAGTACTTC. The whole variable domain, filled in from reference TRBV28 and TRBJ2-7, reads DVKVTQSSRYLVKRTGEKVFLECVQDMDHENMFWYRQDPGLGLRLIYFSYDVKMKEKGDIPEGYSVSREKKERFSLILESASTNQTSMYLCASSRPYEQYFGPGTRLTVT.

This clonotype was recorded a few times. V gene TRBV6-1 combines with J gene TRBJ2-1, with D possibly being TRBD1 (6 bases). The CDR3 has 13 residues. CDR1 and CDR2 from the germline V gene are MNHNS and SASEGT. The germline V and J ends were trimmed by 2 bases and 6 bases, with 8 bases remaining between them. The CDR3 coding sequence is TGTGCCAGCAGTGAAACAGGGTTCAATGAGCAGTTCTTC. It encodes CASSETGFNEQFF.

This rearrangement joins TRBV19 to TRBJ1-6; perhaps TRBD1 as D (6 bases). The CDR3 spans 16 residues. V was clipped by 5 bases and J by 4 bases, with 15 bases between them. Germline V lookup: CDR1 LNHDA, CDR2 SQIVND (reference sequence). CDR3 loop: CASSAFFRGYNSPLHF. The CDR3 DNA reads as TGTGCCAGTAGTGCTTTCTTCAGGGGTTATAATTCACCCCTCCACTTT.

This clonotype has a count of ten or more. The chain uses TRBV12-5 and TRBJ2-5; perhaps TRBD2 as D (6 bases). CDR3 length equals 13 residues. Germline V gene data show CDR1 as LGHNT and CDR2 as FRNRAP. Deletions cut 7 bases from V and 3 bases from J, with 12 bases between. The CDR3 spells CASALPGEETQYF. DNA of the CDR3: TGTGCTAGTGCCCTGCCGGGGGAAGAGACCCAGTACTTC.

The J gene is TRBJ2-1, the V gene TRBV15, with TRBD2 matching 9 bases. The CDR3 contains 17 residues. With 4 bases clipped from V and 2 bases from J, the junction kept 9 bases outside the gene matches. Germline V gene data show CDR1 as LNHNV and CDR2 as YYDKDF (reference sequence). CDR3 in amino acids: CATSKPRLAETYNEQFF. CDR3 coding DNA: TGTGCCACCAGCAAACCTCGACTAGCGGAAACCTACAATGAGCAGTTCTTC.

In its sample, this clonotype was seen many times. This chain links TRBV7-8 with TRBJ1-1, with D possibly TRBD1 on 5 matching bases. The length of the CDR3 is 14 residues. CDR1 and CDR2 from the germline V gene are SGHVS and FQNEAQ. Trimming removed 3 bases at V and 4 bases at J, with 12 bases between. The DNA for the CDR3 is TGTGCCAGCAGCTTCGGGACCCCGGGCACTGAAGCTTTCTTT. Translating it yields CASSFGTPGTEAFF. The entire variable domain, with the rest obtained from reference TRBV7-8 and TRBJ1-1, is as follows: GAGVSQSPRYKVAKRGQDVALRCDPISGHVSLFWYQQALGQGPEFLTYFQNEAQLDKSGLPSDRFFAERPEGSVSTLKIQRTQQEDSAVYLCASSFGTPGTEAFFGQGTRLTVV.

This chain links TRBV3-1 with TRBJ2-3; the D is unclear. The germline V gene encodes CDR1 LGHDT and CDR2 YNNKEL (reference sequence). The CDR3 consists of 15 residues. V was pared by 1 base and J by 5 bases, with 13 bases between. The CDR3 protein is CASSQARASLDTQYF. Written as DNA, the CDR3 is TGTGCCAGCAGCCAAGCGCGAGCCAGCCTAGATACGCAGTATTTT.

This rearrangement joins TRBV2 to TRBJ2-5; D tentatively fits TRBD1 or TRBD2 (6 bases each). CDR1 and CDR2 from the germline V gene are SNHLY and FYNNEI. The germline V and J ends were trimmed by 6 bases and 5 bases, with 16 bases remaining between them. CDR3 length equals 14 residues. The chain's CDR3 is CASRALGGQETQYF. The CDR3 DNA reads as TGTGCCAGCAGGGCCTTGGGGGGCCAGGAGACCCAGTACTTC. The entire variable domain, with the rest obtained from reference TRBV2 and TRBJ2-5, is as follows: EPEVTQTPSHQVTQMGQEVILRCVPISNHLYFYWYRQILGQKVEFLVSFYNNEISEKSEIFDDQFSVERPDGSNFTLKIRSTKLEDSAMYFCASRALGGQETQYFGPGTRLLVL.

V and J are TRBV9 and TRBJ2-6; the D gene is possibly TRBD2 (6 bases). This CDR3 comprises 18 residues. Trimming left V 2 bases short and J 2 bases short, with 17 bases between. Germline loops: CDR1 SGDLS, CDR2 YYNGEE. CDR3 amino acids: CASSVKTEGGTGANVLTF. The DNA of the CDR3 is TGTGCCAGCAGCGTTAAGACAGAAGGAGGGACTGGGGCCAACGTCCTGACTTTC.